This T cell receptor (beta chain) was captured in a study of blood T cell repertoires in COVID-19. As for the study in general: Spain, Italy and the United States supplied samples that represented acute and convalescent COVID-19. PBMCs, B-cell-depleted T cells, or T cells provided the cDNA or gDNA that made up the material.

Source study methods: By means of reference gene primer amplification, nucleated cell counts were estimated. Generated by immunoSEQ multiplex PCR, the TCRdb table keeps only in-frame clones and is missing some. V and J calls plus clone size are reproduced from that table; the DNA served to infer D and trimming. The data hold 40,000 to 55,000 clones, with about nine tenths observed a single time. This clonotype was sampled from a human donor in a cohort sampled during active COVID-19. The sequencing sample was made of peripheral blood.

The CDR3 region has the DNA TGTGCCAGTAGTTCCTTGACGACAGGTAGCTATGGCTACACCTTC. Translation: CASSSLTTGSYGYTF. The chain employs TRBV19 and TRBJ1-2, with D possibly matching TRBD1 (6 bases). Germline V gives CDR1 LNHDA, CDR2 SQIVND (reference sequence). This CDR3 spans 15 amino acids. The V gene lost 5 bases and the J gene lost 4 bases, with 17 bases spanning the gap.